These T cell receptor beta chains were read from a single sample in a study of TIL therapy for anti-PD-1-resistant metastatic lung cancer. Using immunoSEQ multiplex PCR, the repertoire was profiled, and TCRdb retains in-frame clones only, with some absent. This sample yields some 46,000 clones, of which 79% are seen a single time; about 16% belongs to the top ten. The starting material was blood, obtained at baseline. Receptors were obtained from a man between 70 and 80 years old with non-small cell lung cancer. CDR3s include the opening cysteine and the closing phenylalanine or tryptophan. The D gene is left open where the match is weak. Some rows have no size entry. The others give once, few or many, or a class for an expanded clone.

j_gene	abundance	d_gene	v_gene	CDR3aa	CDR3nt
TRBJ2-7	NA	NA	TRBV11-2	CASSLAGTSPYEQYF	TGTGCCAGCAGCTTGGCCGGGACTTCCCCCTACGAGCAGTACTTC
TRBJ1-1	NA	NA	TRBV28	CASTLRGEAFF	TGTGCCAGCACCCTGCGTGGGGAAGCTTTCTTT
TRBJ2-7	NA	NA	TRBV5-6	CASSLVGYHEQYF	TGTGCCAGCAGCTTGGTAGGGTACCACGAGCAGTACTTC
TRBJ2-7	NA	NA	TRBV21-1	CASQTSGPSYEQYF	TGTGCCAGCCAAACTAGCGGCCCATCCTACGAGCAGTACTTC
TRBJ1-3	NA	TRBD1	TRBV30	CAWSVRGGQGVGNTIYF	TGTGCCTGGAGTGTAAGAGGAGGGCAGGGGGTTGGAAACACCATATATTTT
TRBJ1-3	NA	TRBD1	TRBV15	CATSRGPTGSPTGNTIYF	TGTGCCACCAGCAGAGGGCCGACAGGGTCGCCTACTGGAAACACCATATATTTT
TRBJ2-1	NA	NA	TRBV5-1	CASSPRGGGRSYNEQFF	TGCGCCAGCAGCCCGCGAGGGGGGGGTAGGTCCTACAATGAGCAGTTCTTC
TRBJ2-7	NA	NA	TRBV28	CASSRPGAGSRYEQYF	TGTGCCAGCAGCCGGCCGGGAGCGGGTAGTCGCTACGAGCAGTACTTC
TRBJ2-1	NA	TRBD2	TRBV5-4	CASSSSGFSYNEQFF	TGTGCCAGCAGTAGTAGCGGGTTCTCCTACAATGAGCAGTTCTTC
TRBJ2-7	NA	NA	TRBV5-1	CASSLSLGKAYEQYF	TGCGCCAGCAGCTTGTCCCTCGGGAAAGCCTACGAGCAGTACTTC
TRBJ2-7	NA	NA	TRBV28	CASSFVYVNEQYF	TGTGCCAGCAGTTTTGTTTACGTCAACGAGCAGTACTTC
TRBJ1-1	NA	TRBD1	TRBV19	CASSEQGTEAFF	TGTGCCAGTAGCGAACAGGGGACTGAAGCTTTCTTT
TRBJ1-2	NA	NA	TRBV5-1	CASSPREDLGYTF	TGCGCCAGCAGCCCCCGAGAGGACCTTGGCTACACCTTC
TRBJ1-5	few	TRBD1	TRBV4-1	CASSQNNQGAGQPQHF	TGCGCCAGCAGCCAAAATAACCAGGGGGCGGGTCAGCCCCAGCATTTT
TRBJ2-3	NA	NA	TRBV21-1	CASNTGGRSRDTQYF	TGTGCCAGCAACACTGGGGGCAGGAGTAGGGATACGCAGTATTTT
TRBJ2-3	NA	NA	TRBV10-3	CAISGRGGRGTGIDTQYF	TGTGCCATCAGTGGTCGGGGCGGCAGGGGTACGGGAATTGATACGCAGTATTTT
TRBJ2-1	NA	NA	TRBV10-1	CASSGDWQGEQFF	TGCGCCAGCAGTGGGGACTGGCAGGGAGAGCAGTTCTTC
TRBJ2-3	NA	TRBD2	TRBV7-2	CASRGPGGRTDTQYF	TGTGCCAGCAGGGGTCCGGGCGGGAGGACAGATACGCAGTATTTT
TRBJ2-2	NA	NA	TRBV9	CASNSWETGELFF	TGTGCCAGCAATTCGTGGGAAACCGGGGAGCTGTTTTTT
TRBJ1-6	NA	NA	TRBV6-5	CASSTGNFGSPLHF	TGTGCCAGCAGTACAGGAAATTTCGGTTCACCCCTCCACTTT
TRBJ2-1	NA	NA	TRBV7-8	CASSFPTTNEQFF	TGTGCCAGCAGCTTTCCAACGACAAATGAGCAGTTCTTC
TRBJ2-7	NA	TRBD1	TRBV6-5	CASSRGTGAVEQYF	TGTGCCAGCAGCCGTGGGACAGGGGCGGTCGAGCAGTACTTC
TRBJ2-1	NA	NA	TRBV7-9	CASSSLGTAVKNEQFF	TGTGCCAGCAGCTCCCTCGGGACGGCGGTGAAAAATGAGCAGTTCTTC
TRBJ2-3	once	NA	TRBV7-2	CASSLGVDGVTDTQYF	TGTGCCAGCAGCTTAGGGGTGGACGGAGTCACAGATACGCAGTATTTT
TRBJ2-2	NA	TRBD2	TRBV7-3	CASSRGPGTSGTGELFF	TGTGCCAGCAGCAGAGGGCCCGGGACTAGCGGGACCGGGGAGCTGTTTTTT
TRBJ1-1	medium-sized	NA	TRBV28	CASSSIDTEAFF	TGTGCCAGCAGTAGTATAGACACTGAAGCTTTCTTT
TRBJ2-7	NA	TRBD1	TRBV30	CAWVLTGASYEQYF	TGTGCCTGGGTACTGACAGGGGCTTCCTACGAGCAGTACTTC
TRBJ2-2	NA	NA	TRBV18	CASSATTNTGELFF	TGTGCCAGCTCAGCGACAACGAACACCGGGGAGCTGTTTTTT
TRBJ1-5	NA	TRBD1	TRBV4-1	CASSRQGTNQPQHF	TGCGCCAGCAGCCGACAGGGGACCAATCAGCCCCAGCATTTT
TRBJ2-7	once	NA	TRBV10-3	CAISESGLNEQYF	TGTGCCATCAGTGAGTCAGGGCTAAACGAGCAGTACTTC
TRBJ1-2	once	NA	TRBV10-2	CASSDWGAYGYTF	TGCGCCAGCAGTGATTGGGGGGCCTATGGCTACACCTTC
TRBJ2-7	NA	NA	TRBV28	CASGAGWYEQYF	TGTGCCAGCGGGGCAGGGTGGTACGAGCAGTACTTC
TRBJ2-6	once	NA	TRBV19	CASSDASGANVLTF	TGTGCCAGTAGCGACGCCTCTGGGGCCAACGTCCTGACTTTC
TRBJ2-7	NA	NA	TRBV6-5	CASSYSPADYEQYF	TGTGCCAGCAGTTACTCGCCGGCCGATTACGAGCAGTACTTC
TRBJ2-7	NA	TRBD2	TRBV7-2	CASSLGGSGSYEQYF	TGTGCCAGCAGCTTAGGAGGTAGCGGGAGCTACGAGCAGTACTTC
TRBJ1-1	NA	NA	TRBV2	CASSVTANTEAFF	TGTGCCAGCAGTGTCACAGCGAACACTGAAGCTTTCTTT
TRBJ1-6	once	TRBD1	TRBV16	CASSQLAGDSDSPLHF	TGTGCCAGCAGCCAATTAGCAGGGGACAGTGATTCACCCCTCCACTTT
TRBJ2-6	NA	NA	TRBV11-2	CASSLQGTGANVLTF	TGTGCCAGCAGCCTACAGGGCACTGGGGCCAACGTCCTGACTTTC
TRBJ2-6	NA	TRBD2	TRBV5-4	CASSVLAGSGANVLTF	TGTGCCAGCAGCGTGCTAGCGGGCTCTGGGGCCAACGTCCTGACTTTC
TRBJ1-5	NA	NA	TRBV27	CASSFGGGGNQPQHF	TGTGCCAGCAGTTTTGGGGGGGGTGGCAATCAGCCCCAGCATTTT
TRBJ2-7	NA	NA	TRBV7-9	CASSWGDANEQYF	TGTGCCAGCAGCTGGGGGGACGCCAACGAGCAGTACTTC
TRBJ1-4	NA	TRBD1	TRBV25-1	CASSDPRTGDEKLFF	TGTGCCAGCAGTGATCCCCGGACAGGGGATGAAAAACTGTTTTTT
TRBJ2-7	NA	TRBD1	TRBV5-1	CASSKDPGQGLREQYF	TGCGCCAGCAGCAAGGATCCGGGACAGGGCCTTCGTGAGCAGTACTTC
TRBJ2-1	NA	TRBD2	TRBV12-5	CASGDGTSEANEQFF	TGTGCTAGTGGAGACGGGACTAGTGAGGCCAATGAGCAGTTCTTC
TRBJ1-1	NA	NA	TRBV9	CASSVGRNTEAFF	TGTGCCAGCAGCGTAGGACGGAACACTGAAGCTTTCTTT
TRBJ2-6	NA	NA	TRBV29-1	CSVGGQSGANVLTF	TGCAGCGTTGGAGGACAATCCGGGGCCAACGTCCTGACTTTC